This T cell receptor (beta chain) was retrieved from a study of blood T cell repertoires in COVID-19. Study-wide context: T cells, B-cell-depleted T cells, or PBMCs provided the cDNA or gDNA that served as material.

As originally analysed: Using reference gene primer amplification, nucleated cell counts were estimated. Some clones are missing from TCRdb's copy, which holds only in-frame ones; the method was immunoSEQ multiplex PCR. V and J calls and clone size are given by that table; D and trimming were obtained from the DNA. The profile shows some 64,000 clones, approximately 80% of them singletons. Trimming removed 2 bases from V and 8 bases from J, with 16 bases in between. CDR3 length equals 15 residues. Germline assignment: CDR1 MNHEY and CDR2 SMNVEV (reference sequence). Seattle-derived patients entered the study during active infection and were followed longitudinally.

Sequencing used peripheral blood. The receptor comes from a man between 60 and 75 years old with COVID-19, enrolled during active disease. The rearrangement links TRBV27 to TRBJ2-1; maybe TRBD1 (5 bases). In DNA form, the CDR3 reads TGTGCCAGCAGTTTAGACCCCCAGGGTGCGGATGAGCAGTTCTTC. Translated: CASSLDPQGADEQFF.